These 21 T cell receptor beta chains were sequenced from one sample in a study of T-cell reconstitution after alpha-beta-depleted transplantation in children. Unique molecular identifiers were incorporated during preparation of the TCRbeta library. Each CDR3 protein is one row after TCRdb ran MiXCR on the PCR reads. The data show 600,000 to 800,000 distinct CDR3 sequences, less than 15% seen once. Sample: PBMCs, taken before TCRalphabeta/CD19-depleted stem cell transplant. Every receptor here comes from a girl aged 2-10 years with congenital amegakaryocytic thrombocytopenia, due to receive a stem cell transplant.

This clonotype was seen ten or more times. The rearrangement joins TRBV7-9 to TRBJ2-1; 11 bases align to TRBD2. The trim removed 3 bases at V and 10 bases at J, leaving 2 bases unmatched. CDR1 is SEHNR and CDR2 is FQNEAQ in the germline V gene (reference sequence). The CDR3 spans 13 residues. The CDR3 coding sequence is TGTGCCAGCAGCTTGATAGCGGGAGGGGAGCAGTTCTTC. It translates to CASSLIAGGEQFF.

This clonotype was counted ten times or more. The chain uses TRBV28 and TRBJ2-3; TRBD2 matches 9 bases. Germline-derived CDR1 and CDR2 are MDHEN and SYDVKM. V trimming: 2 bases; J trimming: 7 bases; junction bases outside the gene matches: 7. This CDR3 spans 15 amino acids. The CDR3 DNA reads TGTGCCAGCAGTTTAGCAGCGGGAGGCCGGAATACGCAGTATTTT. As protein: CASSLAAGGRNTQYF. Using reference TRBV28 and TRBJ2-3 for the parts outside the CDR3, the full variable domain is DVKVTQSSRYLVKRTGEKVFLECVQDMDHENMFWYRQDPGLGLRLIYFSYDVKMKEKGDIPEGYSVSREKKERFSLILESASTNQTSMYLCASSLAAGGRNTQYFGPGTRLTVL.

This clonotype was seen many times. V and J are TRBV20-1 and TRBJ2-7, with 7 positions matching TRBD1. Germline V gene lookup returns CDR1 DFQATT and CDR2 SNEGSKA (reference sequence). The CDR3 totals 14 residues. The J segment lost 3 bases and the V segment lost 3 bases, leaving 8 bases of the junction unmatched. The CDR3 DNA is TGCAGTGCTAGTGTGTACAGGGGTGGCTACGAGCAGTACTTC. Protein: CSASVYRGGYEQYF.

The chain couples TRBV20-1 to TRBJ1-2; D call uncertain. Germline assignment: CDR1 DFQATT and CDR2 SNEGSKA (reference sequence). This CDR3 is built from 15 residues. The V end lost 1 base, the J end lost 2 bases, and 14 bases lay between the germline ends. The CDR3 nucleotides read TGCAGTGCTAGAGTATGGGTGAAGAGGAACTATGGCTACACCTTC. This translates into CSARVWVKRNYGYTF.

Only a few counts were recorded for this clonotype. A junction end diverges from the germline sequence, so it may reflect a read error. V and J are TRBV20-1 and TRBJ2-1, with 10 bases matching TRBD2. This CDR3 region has 17 residues. In germline, CDR1 is DFQATT, CDR2 SNEGSKA (reference sequence). The CDR3: CCARDHEREGPYNEQFF. CDR3 DNA: TGCTGTGCTAGAGACCACGAGCGGGAGGGACCTTACAATGAGCAGTTCTTC.

In this sample, this clonotype turned up many times. V and J are TRBV5-1 and TRBJ1-2; D is ambiguous. The CDR3 runs to 15 residues. From germline, CDR1 is SGHRS and CDR2 YFSETQ. The V gene lost 0 bases and the J gene lost 4 bases, with 13 bases spanning the gap. Here the CDR3 DNA reads TGCGCCAGCAGCTTGGGAATGGCAGCCAGCTATGGCTACACCTTC. Translating it yields CASSLGMAASYGYTF.

This clonotype was seen only once. V gene TRBV7-9 combines with J gene TRBJ2-1; D remains unclear. Trimming stripped 1 base from V and 0 bases from J, with 7 bases between. The CDR3 has 15 residues. Germline V lookup: CDR1 SEHNR, CDR2 FQNEAQ (reference sequence). CDR3 nucleotides: TGTGCCAGCAGCTTAGACGTACGCTCCTACAATGAGCAGTTCTTC. Translated, it gives CASSLDVRSYNEQFF.

As concerns this clonotype: A read error may explain this, as a much larger clone is one base away. CDR3 DNA: TGCGCCAGCAGCTTTGTGACTAGCGGCACCACCGGGGAGCAGTTTTTT. Encoded protein: CASSFVTSGTTGEQFF. The genes are TRBV5-1 and TRBJ2-2; 9 positions agree with TRBD2. This CDR3 spans 16 amino acids. Germline-derived CDR1 and CDR2 are SGHRS and YFSETQ.

This clonotype was seen a handful of times. The chain joins TRBV20-1 to TRBJ2-1; D is perhaps TRBD2 (6 bases). Germline CDR1 and CDR2: DFQATT and SNEGSKA (reference sequence). V gave up 3 bases and J gave up 2 bases, with 17 bases separating them. The CDR3 loop spans 16 amino acids. CDR3 nucleotides: TGCAGTGCTAGGACCCTTCGTGGGAGGCCCTACAATGAGCAGTTCTTC. Translating it yields CSARTLRGRPYNEQFF.

This clonotype occurred a few times. J is TRBJ2-1 and V is TRBV5-1; no clear D gene. CDR1 is SGHRS, CDR2 YFSETQ, per germline. V was cut by 3 bases and J by 0 bases, with 13 bases left in between. The length of the CDR3 is 16 residues. The CDR3 DNA follows: TGCGCCAGCAGCTCCGGACCGGCTAGCTCCTACAATGAGCAGTTCTTC. Protein product: CASSSGPASSYNEQFF.

This clonotype was counted between two and nine times. The V call is TRBV29-1, the J call TRBJ2-3; D is undetermined. Germline lookup yields CDR1 SQVTM and CDR2 ANQGSEA. Deletions cut 5 bases from V and 4 bases from J, with 10 bases between. The CDR3 has 12 residues. The CDR3 nucleotides read TGCAGCGTTCCAGATCTTGCAGATACGCAGTATTTT. Protein sequence: CSVPDLADTQYF.

The sample holds a few counts of this clonotype. This chain connects TRBV7-9 to TRBJ1-2; the D gene is possibly TRBD1 (5 bases). The germline V gene has CDR1 SEHNR and CDR2 FQNEAQ (reference sequence). The ends were cut back, 8 bases at V and 4 bases at J, with 20 bases in the middle. The CDR3 spans 15 residues. CDR3 sequence: CASSLGQGLSYGYTF. CDR3 bases: TGTGCCAGCTCCTTGGGGCAGGGACTTTCCTATGGCTACACCTTC. Full variable domain (outside the CDR3, taken from reference TRBV7-9 and TRBJ1-2): DTGVSQNPRHKITKRGQNVTFRCDPISEHNRLYWYRQTLGQGPEFLTYFQNEAQLEKSRLLSDRFSAERPKGSFSTLEIQRTEQGDSAMYLCASSLGQGLSYGYTFGSGTRLTVV.

The V and J genes are TRBV20-1 and TRBJ2-3; 7 bases fit TRBD2. The germline V gene encodes CDR1 DFQATT and CDR2 SNEGSKA (reference sequence). The CDR3 consists of 15 residues. V lost 4 bases and J lost 0; bases outside the gene matches: 7. The CDR3 here is CSANRISGSTDTQYF. The CDR3 DNA reads as TGCAGTGCTAATAGGATTAGCGGGAGCACAGATACGCAGTATTTT.

This clonotype was picked up a small number of times. J is TRBJ2-1 and V is TRBV6-1; TRBD1 is a possible D gene (6 bases). CDR1 MNHNS and CDR2 SASEGT come from the germline V gene. V was shortened by 5 bases and J by 4 bases, with 18 bases between the two germline ends. This CDR3 is built from 16 residues. As DNA, the CDR3 is TGTGCCAGCAGTCTTACCGCAGGGGCTCGTTACAATGAGCAGTTCTTC. Protein sequence: CASSLTAGARYNEQFF.

J is TRBJ1-5 and V is TRBV4-1; D might be TRBD1 (5 bases). Trimming took off 2 bases at V and 5 bases at J, with 10 bases between the two ends. CDR1 is MGHRA, CDR2 YSYEKL, per germline. This CDR3 is 14 amino acids long. The CDR3 nucleotides read TGCGCCAGCAGCCAACCAGGGAACGATCAGCCCCAGCATTTT. Translation gives CASSQPGNDQPQHF.

The table lists this clonotype with many counts. The chain joins TRBV5-1 to TRBJ1-5; D call uncertain. The CDR3 loop spans 16 amino acids. Germline CDR1 SGHRS, CDR2 YFSETQ. V gave up 4 bases and J gave up 7 bases, with 21 bases separating them. CDR3 protein: CASSPGMLGSNQPQHF. The CDR3 DNA reads TGCGCCAGCAGCCCCGGGATGCTCGGGTCGAACCAGCCCCAGCATTTT.

The chain carries TRBV20-1 and TRBJ1-4; 7 bases match TRBD1. CDR1 DFQATT and CDR2 SNEGSKA come from the germline V gene (reference sequence). Unmatched junction bases numbered 14, after V lost 6 bases and J lost 7 bases. This CDR3 is built from 15 residues. CDR3 DNA: TGCAGTGCCTCAATCGGGAGGGGGCGCCGTGAAAAACTGTTTTTT. It codes for CSASIGRGRREKLFF.

The chain carries TRBV12-3 or TRBV12-4 and TRBJ1-3, with D maybe TRBD1 (5 bases). The CDR3 is made up of 16 amino acids. V was shortened by 7 bases and J by 1 base, with 17 bases between the two germline ends. The CDR3 spells CASTMGGRKSGNTIYF. CDR3 coding DNA: TGTGCCAGCACCATGGGGGGTCGCAAGTCTGGAAACACCATATATTTT.

This clonotype was counted between two and nine times. The chain recombines TRBV20-1 with TRBJ2-1; 9 bases match TRBD2. The CDR3 has 15 residues. The ends lost 0 bases at V and 12 bases at J; junction bases unmatched: 12. Germline CDR1 DFQATT, CDR2 SNEGSKA (reference sequence). The DNA of the CDR3 is TGCAGTGCTAGAGAATTCGCGGGGGGGCAAAGGACGCAGTTCTTC. Translation: CSAREFAGGQRTQFF.

This chain joins TRBV7-9 and TRBJ2-7, with TRBD2 identical over 11 bases. CDR1 and CDR2 from the germline V gene are SEHNR and FQNEAQ (reference sequence). The V gene end was trimmed by 4 bases and the J gene end by 3 bases; junction bases not matched to a gene: 8. The CDR3 is 16 residues long. The CDR3 bases are TGTGCCAGCAGCTCAAACAAACTAGCGGGAGTCTACGAGCAGTACTTC. It is translated as CASSSNKLAGVYEQYF.

This clonotype was counted many times. V usage is TRBV7-8 and J usage is TRBJ2-7; D uncertain. This CDR3 region has 15 residues. Trimming took off 1 base at V and 2 bases at J, with 12 bases between the two ends. In germline, CDR1 is SGHVS, CDR2 FQNEAQ. The CDR3 protein is CASSLGGAPTYEQYF. CDR3 nucleotides: TGTGCCAGCAGCTTAGGTGGAGCCCCCACCTACGAGCAGTACTTC. The full variable domain, its missing parts supplied by reference TRBV7-8 and TRBJ2-7, is GAGVSQSPRYKVAKRGQDVALRCDPISGHVSLFWYQQALGQGPEFLTYFQNEAQLDKSGLPSDRFFAERPEGSVSTLKIQRTQQEDSAVYLCASSLGGAPTYEQYFGPGTRLTVT.